This entry concerns a single T cell receptor (beta chain). This CDR3 is built from 14 residues. V lost 5 bases, J lost 2 bases, and 5 bases stayed unmatched. The germline CDR1 and CDR2 sequences are SEHNR and FQNEAQ (reference sequence). Original analysis: How many nucleated cells were present was estimated from reference gene primer amplification. This table comes from immunoSEQ multiplex PCR, and its TCRdb copy is limited to in-frame clones, with some not included. V and J calls and clone size are copied from that table; D and trimming were computed from the DNA. The table includes roughly 60,000 clones, 65% to 90% detected once. The data are from a study of blood T cell repertoires in COVID-19. Study context: Both acute and convalescent COVID-19 samples were obtained from the United States, Italy and Spain. PBMCs, B-cell-depleted T cells, or T cells provided the cDNA or gDNA that made up the material.

The sample comprised peripheral blood. The gene calls are TRBV7-9 and TRBJ1-2; TRBD1 agrees at 7 bases. This clonotype was obtained from a human donor in a cohort sampled during active COVID-19. Written as DNA, the CDR3 is TGTGCCAGCAGCCCACAGACAGGGAACTATGGCTACACCTTC. Residues: CASSPQTGNYGYTF.